This TCR beta chain stems from a study of cytomegalovirus exposure and HLA in healthy donors. Study-wide results and limits: Sequences of the TCR beta chain were said to predict the HLA-A and HLA-B alleles of most subjects accurately.

To note about this clone: Its antigen is not identified.

The PCR had 60 Vbeta and 13 Jbeta primers. The data were produced by immunoSEQ multiplex PCR, yet TCRdb's version contains in-frame clones alone and is incomplete. Among around 200,000 clones listed, over 75% were seen once. With 6 bases removed from V and 0 bases from J, the gap between germline ends came to 10 bases. The V gene's germline CDR1 is MNHEY and CDR2 SVGAGI. This CDR3 comprises 14 residues. The rearrangement links TRBV6-5 to TRBJ2-3, with TRBD2 as a possible D gene (6 bases). The receptor comes from a girl between 2 and 10 years old in good health and CMV-seronegative. Sequenced material: PBMCs. CDR3 sequence: CASRGLTSTDTQYF. The CDR3 coding sequence is TGTGCCAGCAGAGGACTAACTAGCACAGATACGCAGTATTTT.